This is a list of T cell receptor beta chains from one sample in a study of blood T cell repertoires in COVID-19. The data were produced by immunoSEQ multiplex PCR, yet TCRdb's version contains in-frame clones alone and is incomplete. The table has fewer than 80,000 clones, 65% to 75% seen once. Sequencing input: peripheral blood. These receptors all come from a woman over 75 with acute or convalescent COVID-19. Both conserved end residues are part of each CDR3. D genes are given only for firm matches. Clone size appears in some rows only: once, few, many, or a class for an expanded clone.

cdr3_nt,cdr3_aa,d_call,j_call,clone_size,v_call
TGTGCCAGTAGTATGAAGCCTAGCGGGGACACCTACGAGCAGTACTTC,CASSMKPSGDTYEQYF,TRBD2,TRBJ2-7,once,TRBV19
TGTGCCAGCACCAGCCGGGGGTCGGGAGGCTACACCTTC,CASTSRGSGGYTF,NA,TRBJ1-2,NA,TRBV12-3/TRBV12-4
TGTGCCAGCAGTGGCAAGGGGGCCTTAGCCAAAAACATTCAGTACTTC,CASSGKGALAKNIQYF,TRBD1,TRBJ2-4,NA,TRBV6-1
TGTGCTAGTGGTTCGTACACAAATTCACCCCTCCACTTT,CASGSYTNSPLHF,NA,TRBJ1-6,few,TRBV12-5
TGTGCCAGCAGCTTAACGCGGAGCCGCACAGATACGCAGTATTTT,CASSLTRSRTDTQYF,NA,TRBJ2-3,NA,TRBV7-2
TGTGCCAGCAGTCTCTCCGGGAGGGGCAGCAATTCACCCCTCCACTTT,CASSLSGRGSNSPLHF,NA,TRBJ1-6,NA,TRBV28
TGTGCCAGTAGTATAGGCGGACAGGGGGCCCCCTACGAGCAGTACTTC,CASSIGGQGAPYEQYF,TRBD1,TRBJ2-7,NA,TRBV19
TGTGCCAGCTCACGTACCGTGCCGGGACAGGGGATGAACGAGCAGTACTTC,CASSRTVPGQGMNEQYF,TRBD1,TRBJ2-7,NA,TRBV18
TGTGCCAGCAGCTTACGGCGGGTCGGACTAGGTACAGATACGCAGTATTTT,CASSLRRVGLGTDTQYF,TRBD2,TRBJ2-3,NA,TRBV7-2
TGCAGCGTTGAAAGAGGCCCCGGCGCTAACTATGGCTACACCTTC,CSVERGPGANYGYTF,NA,TRBJ1-2,NA,TRBV29-1
TGTGCCAGCAGCTTAGAGGGACAGGGAGGTGGAGATACGCAGTATTTT,CASSLEGQGGGDTQYF,TRBD1,TRBJ2-3,NA,TRBV11-2
TGTGCCAGCAGTTATCTCCCGGGTGGCACTGAAGCTTTCTTT,CASSYLPGGTEAFF,NA,TRBJ1-1,many,TRBV6-5
TGTGCCAGCAGTTCCCAACAGGGGGCGCTTCCCGAGCAGTACTTC,CASSSQQGALPEQYF,TRBD1,TRBJ2-7,NA,TRBV6-6
TGTGCCAGCAGCTTAGTAGGGGGCAGGGGCTACGAGCAGTACTTC,CASSLVGGRGYEQYF,TRBD1,TRBJ2-7,NA,TRBV11-2
TGTGCCAGCAGCTTAGTTGCACAGGGGTTAAATGAGCAGTTCTTC,CASSLVAQGLNEQFF,TRBD1,TRBJ2-1,NA,TRBV7-2
TGTGCCAGCAGTTGGACTATGGGGACGCGCGGTGGCTACACCTTC,CASSWTMGTRGGYTF,NA,TRBJ1-2,NA,TRBV6-2/TRBV6-3
TGTGCCAGCAGTTCCCACCGGAGCGGAGTCCAAGAGACCCAGTACTTC,CASSSHRSGVQETQYF,NA,TRBJ2-5,NA,TRBV6-2/TRBV6-3
TGCGCCAGCAGCCAGGGATCCGGGACTAGCGGCGACAATGAGCAGTTCTTC,CASSQGSGTSGDNEQFF,TRBD2,TRBJ2-1,NA,TRBV4-1
TGTGCCAGTAGCCGACAGGGGGGGCCTGAGACCCAGTACTTC,CASSRQGGPETQYF,TRBD1,TRBJ2-5,NA,TRBV19
TGTGCCAGCAGCTTAGTCCCGGGACAGGGTGGCGGCTACACCTTC,CASSLVPGQGGGYTF,TRBD1,TRBJ1-2,NA,TRBV7-2
TGTGCCAGTAGTATTATAGCGGGAGGGCCACACGAGCAGTACTTC,CASSIIAGGPHEQYF,TRBD2,TRBJ2-7,NA,TRBV19
TGTGCCACCAGCCTAGCCAAAAACATTCAGTACTTC,CATSLAKNIQYF,NA,TRBJ2-4,NA,TRBV15
TGTGCCAGCAGCTTTATGTCGGGGACAGGGGCTTCACCCCTCCACTTT,CASSFMSGTGASPLHF,TRBD1,TRBJ1-6,medium-sized,TRBV5-6
TGTGCCAGTAGAATTAACAGGGGCTCTGGAAACACCATATATTTT,CASRINRGSGNTIYF,TRBD1,TRBJ1-3,few,TRBV19
TGTGCCAGCACGAGAGGAGAGACCCAGTACTTC,CASTRGETQYF,NA,TRBJ2-5,once,TRBV5-4
TGTGCCAGCAGTTACCCGGTGGGCGGGGCCTACAATGAGCAGTTCTTC,CASSYPVGGAYNEQFF,NA,TRBJ2-1,few,TRBV6-2/TRBV6-3
TGTGCTAGTGGTGCCGGGACTAGCGGAGGGGATACGCAGTATTTT,CASGAGTSGGDTQYF,TRBD2,TRBJ2-3,NA,TRBV12-5
TGCGCCAGCAGCCCGGGACAGCAGAACTATGGCTACACCTTC,CASSPGQQNYGYTF,TRBD1,TRBJ1-2,NA,TRBV5-1
TGTGCCAGCAGCTTGAGAGGGGGCCTCAACACCGGGGAGCTGTTTTTT,CASSLRGGLNTGELFF,TRBD1,TRBJ2-2,NA,TRBV5-5
TGTGCCAGCAGCCCTCACGTGGGGGACACTGGGGCCAACGTCCTGACTTTC,CASSPHVGDTGANVLTF,NA,TRBJ2-6,NA,TRBV7-2
TGTGCCAGTAGTCATATAGGGGGGACAGGGCTTCGAGGCACTGAAGCTTTCTTT,CASSHIGGTGLRGTEAFF,TRBD1,TRBJ1-1,NA,TRBV19
TGTGCCAGCAGTTACAATACAGTCTCCTACGAGCAGTACTTC,CASSYNTVSYEQYF,NA,TRBJ2-7,NA,TRBV6-2/TRBV6-3
TGTGCCAGCAGTCTCCGACGGGGGTACGAGCAGTACTTC,CASSLRRGYEQYF,NA,TRBJ2-7,once,TRBV27
TGTGCCAGCAGTCCGCGGGACAGGGGGCGGGGTTGGGAGCAGTTCTTC,CASSPRDRGRGWEQFF,TRBD1,TRBJ2-1,NA,TRBV6-6
TGTGCCAGCAGCTTAGGCGGGAGTGGATCCTACGAGCAGTACTTC,CASSLGGSGSYEQYF,TRBD2,TRBJ2-7,few,TRBV11-3
TGTGCCAGCAGCCGTGGGACTAGCCGATCCTACAATGAGCAGTTCTTC,CASSRGTSRSYNEQFF,TRBD2,TRBJ2-1,NA,TRBV9
TGTGCCAGCCGGAGGACAGGGGCTGGAAACACCATATATTTT,CASRRTGAGNTIYF,TRBD1,TRBJ1-3,NA,TRBV7-8
TGTGCCAGCAGCTTAGATTGGGGGCGAAGCACGCAGTATTTT,CASSLDWGRSTQYF,NA,TRBJ2-3,NA,TRBV7-6
TGTGCCAGTAGTATAACCCCGGGGGGTGATACGCAGTATTTT,CASSITPGGDTQYF,TRBD2,TRBJ2-3,NA,TRBV19
TGTGCCAGCAGTTATCTGCGAGGCGGATTGAACACTGAAGCTTTCTTT,CASSYLRGGLNTEAFF,NA,TRBJ1-1,once,TRBV6-2/TRBV6-3
TGTGCCAGCAGCTTAATGCGGACAGGGGAAGCTTTCTTT,CASSLMRTGEAFF,TRBD1,TRBJ1-1,NA,TRBV11-2
TGTGCCAGCAGCTTGGTTTCGACGACAGGGCGATACGAGCAGTACTTC,CASSLVSTTGRYEQYF,TRBD1,TRBJ2-7,NA,TRBV5-4
TGTGCCAGCAGCTTAGATTGGCAGGGAAGGAGTACTTTCTTT,CASSLDWQGRSTFF,NA,TRBJ1-1,NA,TRBV7-2
TGTGCCAGCAGCCAGGATAGGGCGGACCCGGGATTGGGCAATGAGCAGTTCTTC,CASSQDRADPGLGNEQFF,NA,TRBJ2-1,few,TRBV4-2
TGTGCCAGCAGGAATAACAGGGGGCGTATAAACACCATATATTTT,CASRNNRGRINTIYF,TRBD1,TRBJ1-3,NA,TRBV7-2
TGTGCCAGCAGCTTAGTAGGGGGGGTTTCTGAAGCTTTCTTT,CASSLVGGVSEAFF,NA,TRBJ1-1,few,TRBV7-9
TGTGCCAGCAGCAAGGGTGGCGGGGTCGGTGGAAACACCATATATTTT,CASSKGGGVGGNTIYF,NA,TRBJ1-3,NA,TRBV28
TGTGCCAGCAACCGGGACAGGGTTACAGATACGCAGTATTTT,CASNRDRVTDTQYF,TRBD1,TRBJ2-3,NA,TRBV2
TGTGCCAGCTGCGGGGGAATGGATACGCAGTATTTT,CASCGGMDTQYF,TRBD2,TRBJ2-3,NA,TRBV12-3/TRBV12-4
TGCAGCGTCATGGGGCAAGAAAAACTGTTTTTT,CSVMGQEKLFF,NA,TRBJ1-4,NA,TRBV20-1
TGTGCCAGCAGCCCCCTGACTAGCACCCTTGGTGGCTACACCTTC,CASSPLTSTLGGYTF,NA,TRBJ1-2,NA,TRBV7-2
TGTGCCAGCTCACCAGGACTAGCGGACCCACGGGATAGGAATGAGCAGTTCTTC,CASSPGLADPRDRNEQFF,TRBD2,TRBJ2-1,NA,TRBV18
TGCAGTGCTAGTCCTAGTTGGGACAGGGTGGACACTGAAGCTTTCTTT,CSASPSWDRVDTEAFF,TRBD1,TRBJ1-1,NA,TRBV20-1
TGTGCCAGCAGCTTAGGGGGACTAGCGAACACCGGGGAGCTGTTTTTT,CASSLGGLANTGELFF,TRBD2,TRBJ2-2,few,TRBV7-3
TGTGCCATCAGGGACGACAGGGCATCACCCCTCCACTTT,CAIRDDRASPLHF,TRBD1,TRBJ1-6,NA,TRBV10-3
TGTGCCAGCAGCCTCCCCGGGTCCCCGGCACACTTC,CASSLPGSPAHF,NA,TRBJ2-7,NA,TRBV9